Below, 10 T cell receptor beta chains from the same sample are listed, as sequenced in a study of vaccination and CD4 T cells after COVID-19. Indicated time point: late sampling 161 to 241 days after vaccination in a few convalescent patients. Treatment: approximately nine-day PBMC culture with coronavirus spike peptide pools or control peptides (ViraFEST assay). Cultured CD4+ T cells had their DNA profiled by the Oncomine TCR Beta short-read assay. In TCRdb, the PCR reads were re-called with MiXCR into one record per CDR3 protein. The table includes more than 20,000 distinct CDR3 sequences, about 40% detected once. Their specific antigens are unknown. Material: CD4+ T cells from blood, cultured in vitro, obtained about 7 months after SARS-CoV-2 vaccination. The receptors derive from a human donor who had recovered from COVID-19.

This rearrangement joins TRBV28 to TRBJ1-5, with no clear D. The CDR3 runs to 14 residues. The germline V gene encodes CDR1 MDHEN and CDR2 SYDVKM. Trimming stripped 4 bases from V and 12 bases from J, with 19 bases between. CDR3 sequence: CASSSTVSARIQHF. As DNA, the CDR3 is TGTGCCAGCAGTTCAACAGTCTCAGCAAGGATCCAGCATTTT.

The J gene is TRBJ2-6, the V gene TRBV7-2, with D maybe TRBD2 (5 bases). The CDR3 spans 16 residues. V lost 5 bases and J lost 0, with 11 bases in between. Per germline, CDR1 SGHTA and CDR2 FQGNSA. CDR3 amino acids: CASSMRATSGANVLTF. The CDR3 nucleotides are TGTGCCAGCAGCATGCGGGCAACCTCTGGGGCCAACGTCCTGACTTTC. Using reference TRBV7-2 and TRBJ2-6 for the parts outside the CDR3, the full variable domain is GAGVSQSPSNKVTEKGKDVELRCDPISGHTALYWYRQSLGQGLEFLIYFQGNSAPDKSGLPSDRFSAERTGGSVSTLTIQRTQQEDSAVYLCASSMRATSGANVLTFGAGSRLTVL.

V and J are TRBV28 and TRBJ1-6, with TRBD1 identical over 7 bases. Per the germline V gene, CDR1 is MDHEN and CDR2 is SYDVKM. V was pared by 1 base and J by 9 bases, with 3 bases of the junction left unmatched. The CDR3 sequence is 14 residues long. The CDR3 loop reads CASSLLQGTSPLHF. Here the CDR3 DNA reads TGTGCCAGCAGTTTATTACAGGGGACTTCACCCCTCCACTTT.

V gene TRBV27 combines with J gene TRBJ2-7, with D uncertain. Between the trimmed V and J ends, which lost 5 bases and 3 bases, there was a span of 5 bases. This CDR3 comprises 11 residues. In germline, CDR1 is MNHEY, CDR2 SMNVEV (reference sequence). The CDR3 reads CASSDYYEQYF. CDR3 DNA sequence: TGTGCCAGCAGTGATTACTACGAGCAGTACTTC.

The J gene is TRBJ2-1, the V gene TRBV7-6, with 9 positions matching TRBD2. CDR1 and CDR2 (germline): SGHVS, FNYEAQ. V trimming: 1 base; J trimming: 4 bases; junction bases outside the gene matches: 2. This CDR3 is 15 amino acids long. The CDR3 nucleotides are TGTGCCAGCAGCTTAGATACTAGCGGGTACAATGAGCAGTTCTTC. Translated, it gives CASSLDTSGYNEQFF.

The V and J genes are TRBV2 and TRBJ1-5; D gene unclear. Per the germline V gene, CDR1 is SNHLY and CDR2 is FYNNEI. The CDR3 has 15 amino acids. V was shortened by 0 bases and J by 2 bases, with 8 bases between the two germline ends. The CDR3 nucleotides read TGTGCCAGCAGTGAAGCGGAGGGCGGCAATCAGCCCCAGCATTTT. It codes for CASSEAEGGNQPQHF.

The CDR3 region is CASSAQGGYSPLHF. The CDR3 DNA reads as TGTGCCAGTAGCGCGCAGGGTGGCTACTCACCCCTCCACTTT. This chain joins TRBV19 and TRBJ1-6; possibly TRBD1 for D (5 bases). The V gene's germline CDR1 is LNHDA and CDR2 SQIVND (reference sequence). This CDR3 has 14 amino acids. V was trimmed by 6 bases and J by 10 bases, leaving 16 bases between them. Complete variable domain (other parts from reference TRBV19 and TRBJ1-6): DGGITQSPKYLFRKEGQNVTLSCEQNLNHDAMYWYRQDPGQGLRLIYYSQIVNDFQKGDIAEGYSVSREKKESFPLTVTSAQKNPTAFYLCASSAQGGYSPLHFGNGTRLTVT.

This clonotype came up once. This rearrangement joins TRBV7-8 to TRBJ2-3, with TRBD2 as a possible D gene (5 bases). V was clipped by 1 base and J by 5 bases, with 10 bases between them. The CDR3 is 14 residues long. Germline loops: CDR1 SGHVS, CDR2 FQNEAQ. The CDR3 here is CASSLGGYQDTQYF. CDR3 nucleotide sequence: TGTGCCAGCAGCTTAGGAGGGTACCAAGATACGCAGTATTTT. The whole variable domain, remainder taken from reference TRBV7-8 and TRBJ2-3, is GAGVSQSPRYKVAKRGQDVALRCDPISGHVSLFWYQQALGQGPEFLTYFQNEAQLDKSGLPSDRFFAERPEGSVSTLKIQRTQQEDSAVYLCASSLGGYQDTQYFGPGTRLTVL.

V usage is TRBV27 and J usage is TRBJ2-1, with 8 bases aligning to TRBD2. The V segment lost 9 bases and the J segment 8 bases; nucleotides outside the gene matches: 18. The CDR3 spans 16 residues. Looked up from germline, CDR1 is MNHEY and CDR2 is SMNVEV (reference sequence). The CDR3 loop reads CARTRGGRKRSDEQFF. In nucleotides, the CDR3 is TGTGCCAGGACAAGGGGCGGGAGGAAGCGGTCGGATGAGCAGTTCTTC.

The chain uses TRBV19 and TRBJ2-7; unclear D gene. V was shortened by 1 base and J by 3 bases, with 7 bases between the two germline ends. Germline V gene sequence: CDR1 LNHDA, CDR2 SQIVND (reference sequence). The CDR3 consists of 13 residues. In DNA, the CDR3 is TGTGCCAGTAGTATAGGACGGAACTACGAGCAGTACTTC. It yields the protein CASSIGRNYEQYF.